This record concerns one T cell receptor beta chain sequence. Its antigen is as yet unknown. These data are taken from a study of Tregs in tolerant kidney transplant recipients. Recipients received nonmyeloablative bone marrow transplants from related graft donors, with transient mixed chimerism. Unstimulated regulatory T cells (CD4+CD25+CD127-), CD4+CD25- non-regulatory cells, CD4 and CD8 cells were FACS-sorted from thawed PBMCs. Sequenced by immunoSEQ multiplex PCR; TCRdb stores in-frame clones only, minus some. The table records 65,000 or so clones, around 87% of them present only once. Study results and caveats: Donor-specific Treg expansion exceeded global Treg expansion in tolerant patients, suggesting antigen drive.

The CDR3 sequence is 16 residues long. Germline V lookup: CDR1 ENHRY, CDR2 SYGVKD. The trim removed 6 bases at V and 1 base at J, leaving 9 bases unmatched. The sequenced sample was CD4+ T cells from blood (PBMCs), obtained 6 months after the transplant. The chain recombines TRBV10-3 with TRBJ1-1, with 9 bases fitting TRBD1. The sequence came from a human patient who received a combined kidney and bone marrow transplant. T cells may partly derive from the graft donor. CDR3 nucleotide sequence: TGTGCCATCAGCTCTACAGGGGGCGCGACGAACACTGAAGCTTTCTTT. It codes for CAISSTGGATNTEAFF.